This paragraph covers one T cell receptor (beta chain) sequence. Per the germline V gene, CDR1 is MNHNY and CDR2 is SVGAGI (reference sequence). V lost 6 bases and J lost 7; bases outside the gene matches: 10. CDR3 length: 17 amino acids. This entry comes from a study of T cells after yellow fever vaccination. Study-wide context: Fractions containing few cells were prepared with SMART-Seq v4 Ultra Low Input.

TCRdb analysed the 5' RACE reads with MiXCR anew, one entry per CDR3 protein. The table shows 100,000 to 150,000 distinct CDR3 sequences, with about 8.2% occurring only once. The receptor's source is a man aged 18 to 35 who received the YFV17D yellow fever vaccine. The chain joins TRBV6-6 to TRBJ2-1; 15 nucleotides agree with TRBD2. The starting material was CD8+ T cells sorted from PBMCs, obtained on the day of the yellow fever booster vaccination. The CDR3 nucleotides are TGTGCCAGCAGAATACCGGGACTAGCGGGGGGCTCGAATGAGCAGTTCTTC. This gives the protein CASRIPGLAGGSNEQFF.